This T cell receptor (beta chain) was profiled in a study of CXCR3-negative and CXCR3-positive naive CD8 T cells. The CDR3 runs 13 residues. Germline V lookup: CDR1 MNHEY, CDR2 SVGAGI. With respect to this clonotype: No antigen is known for it.

Sorting yielded triplicates of about 280,000 cells for each CD8+ T cell subset. Libraries of TRB cDNA were made by 5' RACE and carried UMIs. TCRdb reprocessed the 5' RACE reads, with one entry per CDR3 protein and no DNA. Here the sample table reports 45,000 to 70,000 distinct CDR3 sequences. General study findings and limits: Upon cryopreservation, CXCR3 expression partially decreased, and most assays used fresh PBMCs. TRB CDR3 properties served as the basis for inferring TCR strength, and surface CD5 was comparable between naive subsets.

The receptor comes from a human donor in good health. Some clones in this sample may be carry-over from other donors' samples. Sequencing used memory CD8+ T cells from blood. The rearrangement uses TRBV6-5 and TRBJ2-1; TCRdb indicates TRBD2, and absent DNA this call remains unverified. This CDR3 is CASSYRTSGKQFF.